What follows is one T cell receptor beta chain and its context. This clonotype was detected ten times or more. No antigen is known for it. No qualities accompany the bases; no much larger clone lies one base away. CDR1 and CDR2, looked up from the germline V gene, are SGHRS and YFSETQ. The cysteine opens and the phenylalanine closes a CDR3 of 14 amino acids. The read is trimmed to its CDR3 DNA, 42 bases read in frame from base 1. V lost 1 base and J lost 1 base; the stretch between them is 8 bases long. The method behind the library was 5' RACE. These reads were obtained on an Illumina HiSeq 2500. A second about 7 to 12 cycle PCR used a sample-barcoded 5' primer and a J-beta primer mix. Each TCR beta cDNA molecule received a unique molecular identifier from a template-switch 5' adaptor carrying 12 random nucleotides. At least 3 million CDR3-containing paired-end reads were obtained from each sample. The Mint cDNA synthesis kit, primed by a TRBC-specific oligonucleotide, was used to synthesize first-strand cDNA from all RNA. After uracil-DNA glycosylase treatment, a first 18-cycle PCR used universal primers M1SS and BC2_uni_R on all cDNA. From the authors' description of their analysis: Each sample was normalized by randomly selecting 1 million high-quality reads, each carrying a distinct molecular identifier. Instead of being binned into consensus sequences, reads that shared molecular identifiers were thrown out. MiTCR, with a Q25 quality threshold and the strictest error-elimination algorithm, was used for CDR3 identification, clonotype clustering and error correction. A nonparametric unseen species model with Euler transformation was used to estimate lower-bound total TCR beta diversity. Using fastp trimming at Q25 and MiXCR clonotype assembly, TCRdb reanalyzed the public sequencing data and kept in-frame beta chains. Every CDR3 protein is listed once, alongside the most common genes and DNA of its rows. For this entry, the V and J calls and clone size follow TCRdb and not the study's own pipeline. The sample table contains about 650,000 distinct CDR3 sequences; only one count was recorded for 32% of them. Of the sample, 15% is held by the ten largest clones.

The donors were roughly 40 Caucasian individuals from Russia, aged roughly 6 to 95 years, who were systemically healthy. Each donor gave about 10 milliliters of peripheral blood, drawn into EDTA-treated Vacutainer tubes. Ficoll-Paque density-gradient centrifugation was used to isolate PBMCs, with at least 6 million obtained per sample. Trizol reagent was used to extract total RNA from PBMCs, with at least 6 micrograms per sample. Naive CD45RAhigh/CD27high T cell percentages were measured by flow cytometry on a PBMC aliquot from every donor. This specimen comes from a study of blood T cells in healthy people across ages (dated by TCRdb to the mid-2010s). At the level of the whole study: In model experiments, template switching captured about one uniquely barcoded TCR beta cDNA molecule for every two T cells. The study measured age-related changes in TCR beta repertoire diversity using deep sequencing normalized with unique cDNA molecular identifiers. Donors were grouped into four age groups: young (average roughly 15 years), middle-aged (under 40), aged (roughly 62) and long-lived (about 90). Donors of different ages were randomly distributed across sequencing lanes to avoid experimental bias. The study analyzed two additional independent replicas of 1 million unique cDNA reads from the same blood draw for two donors, one aged 18 to 29 and one aged 80 or older. The full study reports these points: Conclusive comparison of naive and antigen-experienced compartments was prevented by the profiling of bulk unsorted PBMCs. Estimates of total diversity based on one million sequenced T cells were considered lower bounds and underestimates. As age increased, observed TCR beta diversity per million T cells dropped in a roughly linear way, and a significant reduction was already evident by age about 36. The long-lived group showed more naive CD4+ T cells, fewer expanded clones and increased TCR diversity than the aged group, suggesting age selection. Because the CMV infection status of the donors was unknown, age-related changes in expanded clonotypes may potentially have been confounded. Observed TCR beta diversity correlated strongly with the percentage of naive T cells measured by flow cytometry.

The clonotype comes from a woman of 80 years or more in good health. Donor details come from another sample of the same person, matched by shared clones. The material sequenced was blood. The receptor chain draws on TRBV5-1 and TRBJ2-5; the D gene is unclear. The nucleotides are TGCGCCAGCAGCTTGAACGCAGCCCAAGAGACCCAGTACTTC. This codes for CASSLNAAQETQYF.